The 21 T cell receptor beta chains below all came from one sample that was sequenced in a study of blood T cell repertoires in COVID-19. Produced via immunoSEQ multiplex PCR; TCRdb's table is partial and in-frame only. The sample shows just over 15,000 clones, roughly 80% of them seen only once. Material: peripheral blood. The origin of the receptors is a man older than 75 with active or convalescent COVID-19.

The genes are TRBV9 and TRBJ2-1; D possibly corresponds to TRBD1 (5 bases). Germline CDR1 SGDLS, CDR2 YYNGEE. The CDR3 length is 16 residues. V was trimmed by 4 bases and J by 9 bases, leaving 23 bases between them. This chain's CDR3 is CASSPPGQGVSGEQFF. The CDR3, as DNA: TGTGCCAGCAGCCCCCCCGGGCAGGGCGTCTCAGGTGAGCAGTTCTTC. Drawing the rest from reference TRBV9 and TRBJ2-1, the complete variable domain is DSGVTQTPKHLITATGQRVTLRCSPRSGDLSVYWYQQSLDQGLQFLIQYYNGEERAKGNILERFSAQQFPDLHSELNLSSLELGDSALYFCASSPPGQGVSGEQFFGPGTRLTVL.

This sequence joins TRBV9 and TRBJ1-2; 7 bases fit TRBD1. The CDR3 spans 15 residues. Germline CDR1 is SGDLS and CDR2 is YYNGEE. With V trimmed by 3 bases and J by 5 bases, 10 bases remained unmatched. CDR3 sequence reads: CASSEGAAGSYGYTF. The CDR3 region has the DNA TGTGCCAGCAGCGAGGGGGCGGCAGGCAGTTATGGCTACACCTTC.

This chain uses TRBV14 with TRBJ2-5; D might be TRBD1 (6 bases). The CDR3 spans 16 residues. CDR1 is SGHDN and CDR2 is FVKESK in the germline V gene. With 1 base removed from V and 1 base from J, the gap between germline ends came to 13 bases. For the CDR3, the DNA is TGTGCCAGCAGCCAAGCATTCAAGGACAGCCAAGAGACCCAGTACTTC. Amino acid sequence: CASSQAFKDSQETQYF.

The V and J genes are TRBV18 and TRBJ1-1; D uncertain. Germline V gene data show CDR1 as KGHSH and CDR2 as LQKENI. The CDR3 loop spans 13 amino acids. Trimming took off 3 bases at V and 1 base at J, with 6 bases between the two ends. In DNA form, the CDR3 reads TGTGCCAGCTCACCGTCCGGGAACACTGAAGCTTTCTTT. Its protein product is CASSPSGNTEAFF.

The J gene is TRBJ2-7, the V gene TRBV4-1; weak D call: TRBD1 (6 bases). The CDR3 consists of 13 residues. The germline CDR1 and CDR2 sequences are MGHRA and YSYEKL. The germline V and J ends were trimmed by 0 bases and 10 bases, with 13 bases remaining between them. In DNA form, the CDR3 reads TGCGCCAGCAGCCAAGACCCGGACAGAAACCAGTACTTC. It is translated as CASSQDPDRNQYF.

The chain uses TRBV28 and TRBJ2-1, with 7 bases lining up with TRBD1. J gave up 4 bases and V 7 bases, and 10 bases lay outside the gene matches. The CDR3 is 15 amino acids. Germline CDR1 and CDR2: MDHEN and SYDVKM. CDR3: CASNPRRGLYNEQFF. The CDR3 DNA sequence: TGTGCCAGCAATCCACGAAGGGGGCTTTACAATGAGCAGTTCTTC.

Of note for this clone: A junction boundary mismatches the germline segment, possibly from a read error. The J gene is TRBJ1-3, the V gene TRBV2, with D perhaps matching TRBD1 (6 bases). Germline-derived CDR1 and CDR2 are SNHLY and FYNNEI. The CDR3 has 13 residues. In DNA form, the CDR3 reads TGTGCCAGCAAAAGGACAGCTGGTAACACCATATATTTT. Its translation is CASKRTAGNTIYF. Together with reference TRBV2 and TRBJ1-3, the CDR3 gives the full variable domain: EPEVTQTPSHQVTQMGQEVILRCVPISNHLYFYWYRQILGQKVEFLVSFYNNEISEKSEIFDDQFSVERPDGSNFTLKIRSTKLEDSAMYFCASKRTAGNTIYFGEGSWLTVV.

V gene TRBV19 combines with J gene TRBJ1-1; possibly TRBD1 for D (5 bases). The germline V gene has CDR1 LNHDA and CDR2 SQIVND (reference sequence). The CDR3 extends over 14 amino acids. Trimming shortened V by 7 bases and J by 4 bases, and 16 bases separated the two germline ends. The CDR3 nucleotides read TGTGCCAGTATCCCCATGGGTGGGGCCACTGAAGCTTTCTTT. Residues: CASIPMGGATEAFF.

The chain has TRBV23-1 and TRBJ2-1; a possible D gene is TRBD2 (5 bases). TRBV23-1 is known as an ORF, though its function is uncertain. CDR3 size: 11 residues. V gave up 7 bases and J gave up 7 bases, with 8 bases separating them. CDR3 sequence: CASTPGNEQFF. For the CDR3, the DNA is TGCGCCAGCACCCCGGGGAATGAGCAGTTCTTC.

This chain links TRBV19 with TRBJ1-1, with 7 nucleotides matching TRBD1. Trimming cost V 9 bases and J 0 bases; bases outside gene matches: 10. The V gene's germline CDR1 is LNHDA and CDR2 SQIVND (reference sequence). The CDR3 is 15 residues long. CDR3 in DNA: TGTGCCAGCCGGGACAGACCTCGCGTGAACACTGAAGCTTTCTTT. This encodes CASRDRPRVNTEAFF.

This rearrangement joins TRBV7-3 to TRBJ1-5, with D perhaps TRBD1 (5 bases). The CDR3 sequence is 15 residues long. CDR1 and CDR2 from the germline V gene are SGHTA and FQGTGA. V was clipped by 1 base and J by 6 bases, with 13 bases between them. The DNA for the CDR3 is TGTGCCAGCAGCTTAAGGTCAGGGCAAGGTCAGCCCCAGCATTTT. It codes for CASSLRSGQGQPQHF. The complete variable domain, with remaining parts taken from reference TRBV7-3 and TRBJ1-5, reads GAGVSQTPSNKVTEKGKYVELRCDPISGHTALYWYRQSLGQGPEFLIYFQGTGAADDSGLPNDRFFAVRPEGSVSTLKIQRTERGDSAVYLCASSLRSGQGQPQHFGDGTRLSIL.

The V call is TRBV24-1, the J call TRBJ2-2; the match to TRBD1 covers 9 bases. Germline CDR1 reads KGHDR; CDR2 reads SFDVKD. Trimming took 10 bases from V and 7 from J; bases not matched to a gene: 12. CDR3 length: 15 residues. CDR3 sequence: CATFYRGPKIGELFF. Here the CDR3 DNA reads TGTGCCACTTTTTACAGGGGGCCCAAGATCGGGGAGCTGTTTTTT.

V usage is TRBV4-1 and J usage is TRBJ2-3, with a weak D call TRBD2 (7 bases). Germline V gene sequence: CDR1 MGHRA, CDR2 YSYEKL. V lost 1 base and J lost 2, with 13 bases in between. This CDR3 has 16 amino acids. CDR3 nucleotides: TGCGCCAGCAGCCAAGGAGGCGGGGGACACACAGATACGCAGTATTTT. It encodes CASSQGGGGHTDTQYF.

V and J are TRBV5-6 and TRBJ2-5; TRBD2 is a possible D gene (5 bases). The CDR3 loop spans 15 amino acids. CDR1 is SGHDT, CDR2 YYEEEE, per germline. Trimming left V 2 bases short and J 1 base short, with 12 bases between. The CDR3 nucleotides read TGTGCCAGCAGCTTAGGAAGCGGCTCCCAAGAGACCCAGTACTTC. It is translated as CASSLGSGSQETQYF.

The count of this clone is one. The chain joins TRBV5-8 to TRBJ1-6; D call uncertain. The CDR3 is made up of 14 amino acids. In germline, CDR1 is SGHTS, CDR2 YDEGEE. The V and J ends lost 0 bases and 10 bases respectively, with 11 bases between them. The CDR3 bases are TGTGCCAGCAGCTTGGTTAGGGAGGGATCACCCCTCCACTTT. It is translated as CASSLVREGSPLHF.

The chain uses TRBV5-4 and TRBJ1-2, with TRBD1 as a possible D gene (5 bases). The V end lost 0 bases, the J end lost 6 bases, and 9 bases lay between the germline ends. Germline CDR1 reads SGHNT; CDR2 reads YYREEE (reference sequence). CDR3 length: 13 amino acids. The CDR3 here is CASSLAGEHGYTF. The DNA of the CDR3 is TGTGCCAGCAGCTTGGCGGGGGAGCATGGCTACACCTTC.

A single count supports this clone. The V and J genes are TRBV5-8 and TRBJ2-1; D gene uncertain. The CDR3 contains 14 residues. CDR1 is SGHTS and CDR2 is YDEGEE in the germline V gene. V lost 4 bases and J lost 2, with 10 bases in between. CDR3 loop: CASSSLRTYNEQFF. CDR3 bases: TGTGCCAGCAGCAGCCTCAGGACCTACAATGAGCAGTTCTTC.

V is TRBV5-1 and J is TRBJ1-3; D is perhaps TRBD1 (6 bases). Trimming pared 4 bases from V and 0 bases from J, leaving 14 bases between. The CDR3 has 16 residues. Germline V gene data show CDR1 as SGHRS and CDR2 as YFSETQ. This CDR3 reads CASSLEGQPSGNTIYF. The CDR3 DNA reads TGCGCCAGCAGCCTAGAAGGACAGCCCTCTGGAAACACCATATATTTT.

The chain links TRBV6-5 to TRBJ1-3, with D possibly TRBD1 on 5 matching bases. The CDR3 runs to 16 residues. Germline lookup yields CDR1 MNHEY and CDR2 SVGAGI. V shed 0 bases and J shed 0 bases, with 9 bases lying between them. CDR3 residues: CASSYSGGSSGNTIYF. The CDR3 region has the DNA TGTGCCAGCAGTTACTCGGGGGGGAGCTCTGGAAACACCATATATTTT.

Regarding this clone: At one end the junction does not follow the germline gene, possibly because of a read error. The J gene is TRBJ1-1, the V gene TRBV5-5; the D is unclear. From germline, CDR1 is SGHKS and CDR2 YYEKEE (reference sequence). The CDR3 totals 13 residues. The CDR3 sequence is CVSSLASDTEAFF. CDR3 nucleotide sequence: TGTGTCAGCAGCTTGGCTAGCGACACTGAAGCTTTCTTT.

This rearrangement joins TRBV29-1 to TRBJ2-5, with 8 bases matching TRBD1. The germline V gene has CDR1 SQVTM and CDR2 ANQGSEA. This CDR3 spans 16 amino acids. J gave up 4 bases and V 7 bases, and 17 bases lay outside the gene matches. The CDR3 coding sequence is TGCAGCGCCGAAGGTTGGGCAGGGGGCGTTGGAGAGACCCAGTACTTC. It translates to CSAEGWAGGVGETQYF.